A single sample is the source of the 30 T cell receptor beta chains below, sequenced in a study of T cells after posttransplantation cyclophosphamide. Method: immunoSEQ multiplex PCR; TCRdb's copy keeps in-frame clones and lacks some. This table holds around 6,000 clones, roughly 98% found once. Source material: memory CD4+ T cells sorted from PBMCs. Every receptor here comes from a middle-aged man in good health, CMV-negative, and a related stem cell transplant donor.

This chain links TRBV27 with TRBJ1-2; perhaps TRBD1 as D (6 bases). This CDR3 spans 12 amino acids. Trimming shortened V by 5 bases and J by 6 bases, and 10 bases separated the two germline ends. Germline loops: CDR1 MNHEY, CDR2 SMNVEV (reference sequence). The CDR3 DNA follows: TGTGCCAGCAGTCACGACAGGAATGGCTACACCTTC. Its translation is CASSHDRNGYTF.

In nucleotides, the CDR3 is TGTGCCTGGAGTGTACGGGGACTAGCGGGAGGCGGGGAGACCCAGTACTTC. Residues: CAWSVRGLAGGGETQYF. V is TRBV30 and J is TRBJ2-5, with 15 bases lining up with TRBD2. Germline V gene sequence: CDR1 GTSNPN, CDR2 SVGIG (reference sequence). The V segment lost 0 bases and the J segment 5 bases; nucleotides outside the gene matches: 7. The CDR3 runs 17 residues.

CDR3 loop: CASSPSRQGIYEQYF. The DNA for the CDR3 is TGTGCCAGCTCACCATCGCGACAGGGGATATACGAGCAGTACTTC. The chain joins TRBV18 to TRBJ2-7; 8 bases agree with TRBD1. CDR1 KGHSH and CDR2 LQKENI come from the germline V gene. The J segment lost 4 bases and the V segment lost 2 bases, leaving 7 bases of the junction unmatched. CDR3 length: 15 residues.

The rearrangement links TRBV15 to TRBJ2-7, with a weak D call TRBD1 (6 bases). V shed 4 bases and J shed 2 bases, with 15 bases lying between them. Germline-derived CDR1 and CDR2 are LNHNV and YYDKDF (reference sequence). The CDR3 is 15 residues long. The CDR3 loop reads CATSTETGKTYEQYF. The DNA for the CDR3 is TGTGCCACCAGCACAGAGACAGGCAAGACCTACGAGCAGTACTTC.

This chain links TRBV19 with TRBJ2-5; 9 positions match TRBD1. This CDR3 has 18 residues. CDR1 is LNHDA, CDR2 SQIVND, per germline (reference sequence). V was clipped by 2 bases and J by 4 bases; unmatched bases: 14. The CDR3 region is CASSIQFTGTGKRETQYF. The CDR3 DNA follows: TGTGCCAGTAGTATACAATTTACCGGGACAGGGAAAAGAGAGACCCAGTACTTC.

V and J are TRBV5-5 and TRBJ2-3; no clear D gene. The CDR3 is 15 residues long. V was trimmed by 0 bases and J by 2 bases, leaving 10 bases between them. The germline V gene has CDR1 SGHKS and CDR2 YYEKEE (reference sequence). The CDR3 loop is CASSLVADYTDTQYF. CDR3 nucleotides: TGTGCCAGCAGCTTGGTTGCGGATTACACAGATACGCAGTATTTT. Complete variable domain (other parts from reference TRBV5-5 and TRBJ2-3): DAGVTQSPTHLIKTRGQQVTLRCSPISGHKSVSWYQQVLGQGPQFIFQYYEKEERGRGNFPDRFSARQFPNYSSELNVNALLLGDSALYLCASSLVADYTDTQYFGPGTRLTVL.

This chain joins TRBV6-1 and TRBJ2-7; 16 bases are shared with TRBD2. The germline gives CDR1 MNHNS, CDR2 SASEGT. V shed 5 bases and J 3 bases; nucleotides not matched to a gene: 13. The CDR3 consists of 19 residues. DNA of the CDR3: TGTGCCAGCAGTCAAGGGACTAGCGGGAGGGCGAGTTGGGTCTACGAGCAGTACTTC. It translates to CASSQGTSGRASWVYEQYF.

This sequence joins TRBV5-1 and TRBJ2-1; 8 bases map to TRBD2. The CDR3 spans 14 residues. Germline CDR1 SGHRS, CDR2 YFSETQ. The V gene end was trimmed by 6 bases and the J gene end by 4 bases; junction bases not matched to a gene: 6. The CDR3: CASKTSVAYNEQFF. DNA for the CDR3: TGCGCCAGCAAGACTAGCGTGGCGTACAATGAGCAGTTCTTC.

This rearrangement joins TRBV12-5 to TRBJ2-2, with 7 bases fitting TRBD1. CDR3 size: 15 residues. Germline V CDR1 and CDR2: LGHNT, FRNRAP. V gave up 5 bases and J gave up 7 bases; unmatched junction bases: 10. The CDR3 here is CASGLHRQGGGELFF. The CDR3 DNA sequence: TGTGCTAGTGGTCTTCACAGACAGGGTGGCGGGGAGCTGTTTTTT.

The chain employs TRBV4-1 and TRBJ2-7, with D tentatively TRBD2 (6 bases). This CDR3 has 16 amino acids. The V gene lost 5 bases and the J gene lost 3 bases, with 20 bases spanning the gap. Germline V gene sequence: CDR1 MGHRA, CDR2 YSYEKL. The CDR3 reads CASSSSKPGTLYEQYF. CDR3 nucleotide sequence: TGCGCCAGCAGCTCCTCAAAGCCGGGGACTCTCTACGAGCAGTACTTC.

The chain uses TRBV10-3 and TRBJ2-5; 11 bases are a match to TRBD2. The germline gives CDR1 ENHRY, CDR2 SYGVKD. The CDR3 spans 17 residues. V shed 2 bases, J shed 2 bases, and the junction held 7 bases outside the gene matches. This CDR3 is CAISEPIGTSGQETQYF. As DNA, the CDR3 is TGTGCCATCAGTGAGCCCATCGGGACTAGCGGACAAGAGACCCAGTACTTC.

The CDR3 loop reads CASSRSGRGNQETQYF. Written as DNA, the CDR3 is TGTGCCAGCAGCCGAAGCGGGAGAGGTAACCAAGAGACCCAGTACTTC. V gene TRBV5-4 combines with J gene TRBJ2-5; 8 bases fit TRBD2. This CDR3 region has 16 residues. Trimming at V came to 4 bases and at J to 0 bases, leaving 8 bases not matched to a gene. The germline CDR1 and CDR2 sequences are SGHNT and YYREEE (reference sequence). Variable domain in full (rest from reference TRBV5-4 and TRBJ2-5): ETGVTQSPTHLIKTRGQQVTLRCSSQSGHNTVSWYQQALGQGPQFIFQYYREEENGRGNFPPRFSGLQFPNYSSELNVNALELDDSALYLCASSRSGRGNQETQYFGPGTRLLVL.

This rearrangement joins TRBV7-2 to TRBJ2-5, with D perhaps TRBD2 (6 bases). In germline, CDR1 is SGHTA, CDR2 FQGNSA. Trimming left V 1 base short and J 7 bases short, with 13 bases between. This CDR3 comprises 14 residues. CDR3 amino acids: CASSLDRGTTTQYF. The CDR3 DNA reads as TGTGCCAGCAGCTTAGACCGGGGGACCACGACCCAGTACTTC.

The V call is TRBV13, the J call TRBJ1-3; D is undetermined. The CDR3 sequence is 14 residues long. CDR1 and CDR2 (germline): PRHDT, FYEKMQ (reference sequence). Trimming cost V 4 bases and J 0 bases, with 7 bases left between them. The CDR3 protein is CASSSRSSGNTIYF. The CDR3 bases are TGTGCCAGCAGCTCCCGGAGCTCTGGAAACACCATATATTTT.

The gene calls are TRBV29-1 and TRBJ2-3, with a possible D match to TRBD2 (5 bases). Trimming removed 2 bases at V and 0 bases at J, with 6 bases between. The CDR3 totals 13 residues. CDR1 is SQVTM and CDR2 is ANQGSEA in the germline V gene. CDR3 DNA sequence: TGCAGCGTTGAACCGGGGAGCACAGATACGCAGTATTTT. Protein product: CSVEPGSTDTQYF.

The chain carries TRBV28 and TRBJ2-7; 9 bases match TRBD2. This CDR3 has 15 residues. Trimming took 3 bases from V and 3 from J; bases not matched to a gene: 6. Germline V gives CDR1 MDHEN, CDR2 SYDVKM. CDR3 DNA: TGTGCCAGCAGTTTTTCGCTAGCGGGATTCTACGAGCAGTACTTC. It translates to CASSFSLAGFYEQYF.

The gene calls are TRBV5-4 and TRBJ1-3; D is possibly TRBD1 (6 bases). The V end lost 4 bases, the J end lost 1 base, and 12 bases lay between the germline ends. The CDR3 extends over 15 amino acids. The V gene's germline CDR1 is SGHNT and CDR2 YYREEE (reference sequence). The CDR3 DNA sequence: TGTGCCAGCAGCCGTCAGGGGATATCTGGAAACACCATATATTTT. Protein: CASSRQGISGNTIYF.

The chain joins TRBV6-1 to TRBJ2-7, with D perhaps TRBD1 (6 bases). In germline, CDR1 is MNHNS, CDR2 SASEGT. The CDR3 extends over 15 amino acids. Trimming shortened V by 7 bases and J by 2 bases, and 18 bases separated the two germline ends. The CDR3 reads CASNKRADRTYEQYF. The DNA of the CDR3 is TGTGCCAGCAACAAGCGCGCGGACAGAACCTACGAGCAGTACTTC.

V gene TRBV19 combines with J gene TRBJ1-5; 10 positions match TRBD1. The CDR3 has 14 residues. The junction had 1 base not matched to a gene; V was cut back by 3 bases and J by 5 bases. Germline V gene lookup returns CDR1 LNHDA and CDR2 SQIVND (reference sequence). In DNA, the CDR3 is TGTGCCAGTAGTATGACAGGGGGCTATCAGCCCCAGCATTTT. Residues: CASSMTGGYQPQHF.

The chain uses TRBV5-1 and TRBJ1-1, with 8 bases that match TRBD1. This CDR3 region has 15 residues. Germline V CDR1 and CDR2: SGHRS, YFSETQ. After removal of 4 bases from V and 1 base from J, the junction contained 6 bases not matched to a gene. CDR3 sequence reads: CASSDRQGKNTEAFF. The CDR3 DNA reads TGCGCCAGCAGCGACCGACAGGGGAAGAACACTGAAGCTTTCTTT.

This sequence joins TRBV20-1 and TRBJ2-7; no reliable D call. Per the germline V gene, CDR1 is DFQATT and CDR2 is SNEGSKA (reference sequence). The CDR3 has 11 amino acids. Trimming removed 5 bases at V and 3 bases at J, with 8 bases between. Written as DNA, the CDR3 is TGCAGTGCTTACAAAAACTACGAGCAGTACTTC. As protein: CSAYKNYEQYF.

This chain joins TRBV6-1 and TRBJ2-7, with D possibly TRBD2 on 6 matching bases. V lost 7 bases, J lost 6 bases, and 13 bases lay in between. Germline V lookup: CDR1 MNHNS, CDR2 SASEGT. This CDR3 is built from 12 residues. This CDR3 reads CASTAGLREQYF. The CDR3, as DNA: TGTGCCAGCACTGCGGGACTCCGCGAGCAGTACTTC.

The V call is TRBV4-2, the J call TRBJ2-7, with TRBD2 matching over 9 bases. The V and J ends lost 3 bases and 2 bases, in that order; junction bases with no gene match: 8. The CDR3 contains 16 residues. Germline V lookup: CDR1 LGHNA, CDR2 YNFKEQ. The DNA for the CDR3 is TGTGCCAGCAGCCAGTCCCTAGCGGGGAGGGCCTACGAGCAGTACTTC. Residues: CASSQSLAGRAYEQYF.

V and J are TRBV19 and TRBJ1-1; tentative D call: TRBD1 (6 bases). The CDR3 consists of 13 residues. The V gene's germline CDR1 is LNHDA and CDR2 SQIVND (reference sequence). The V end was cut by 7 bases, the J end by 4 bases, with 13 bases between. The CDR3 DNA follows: TGTGCCAGTAAGGGCTCAGGGGCCACTGAAGCTTTCTTT. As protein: CASKGSGATEAFF.

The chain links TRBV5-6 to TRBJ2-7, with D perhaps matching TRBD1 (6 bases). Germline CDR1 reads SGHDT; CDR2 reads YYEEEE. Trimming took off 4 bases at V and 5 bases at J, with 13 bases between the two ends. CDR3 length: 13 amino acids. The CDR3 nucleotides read TGTGCCAGCAGCAGGGGGACCCTCCACGAGCAGTACTTC. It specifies CASSRGTLHEQYF.

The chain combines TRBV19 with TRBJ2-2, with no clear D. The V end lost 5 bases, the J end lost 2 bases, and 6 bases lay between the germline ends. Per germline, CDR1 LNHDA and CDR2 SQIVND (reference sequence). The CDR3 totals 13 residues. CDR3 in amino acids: CASSQHNTGELFF. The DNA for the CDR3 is TGTGCCAGTAGTCAACACAACACCGGGGAGCTGTTTTTT.

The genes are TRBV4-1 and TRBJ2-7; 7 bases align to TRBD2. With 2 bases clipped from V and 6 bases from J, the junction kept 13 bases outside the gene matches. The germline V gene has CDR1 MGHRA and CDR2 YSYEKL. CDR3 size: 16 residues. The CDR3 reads CASSQPSTSLPLEQYF. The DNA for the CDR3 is TGCGCCAGCAGCCAACCTTCGACTAGCTTACCCCTCGAGCAGTACTTC.

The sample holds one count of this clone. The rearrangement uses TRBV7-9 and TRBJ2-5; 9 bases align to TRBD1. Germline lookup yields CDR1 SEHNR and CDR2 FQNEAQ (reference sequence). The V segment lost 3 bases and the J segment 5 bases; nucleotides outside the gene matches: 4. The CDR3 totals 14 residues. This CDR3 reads CASSLTGGAETQYF. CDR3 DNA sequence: TGTGCCAGCAGCTTGACAGGGGGTGCGGAGACCCAGTACTTC.

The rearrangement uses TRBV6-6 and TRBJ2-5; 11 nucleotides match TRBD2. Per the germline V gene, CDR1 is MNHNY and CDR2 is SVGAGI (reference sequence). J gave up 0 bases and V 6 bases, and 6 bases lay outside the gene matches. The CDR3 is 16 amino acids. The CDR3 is CASRRLAGTYQETQYF. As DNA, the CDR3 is TGTGCCAGCAGACGACTAGCGGGGACGTACCAAGAGACCCAGTACTTC.

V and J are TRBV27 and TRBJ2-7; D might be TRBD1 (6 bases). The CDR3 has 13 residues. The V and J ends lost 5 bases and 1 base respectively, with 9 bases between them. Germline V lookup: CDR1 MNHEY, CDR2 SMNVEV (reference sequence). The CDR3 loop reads CASSKGQSYEQYF. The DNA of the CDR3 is TGTGCCAGCAGTAAAGGACAGTCCTACGAGCAGTACTTC.